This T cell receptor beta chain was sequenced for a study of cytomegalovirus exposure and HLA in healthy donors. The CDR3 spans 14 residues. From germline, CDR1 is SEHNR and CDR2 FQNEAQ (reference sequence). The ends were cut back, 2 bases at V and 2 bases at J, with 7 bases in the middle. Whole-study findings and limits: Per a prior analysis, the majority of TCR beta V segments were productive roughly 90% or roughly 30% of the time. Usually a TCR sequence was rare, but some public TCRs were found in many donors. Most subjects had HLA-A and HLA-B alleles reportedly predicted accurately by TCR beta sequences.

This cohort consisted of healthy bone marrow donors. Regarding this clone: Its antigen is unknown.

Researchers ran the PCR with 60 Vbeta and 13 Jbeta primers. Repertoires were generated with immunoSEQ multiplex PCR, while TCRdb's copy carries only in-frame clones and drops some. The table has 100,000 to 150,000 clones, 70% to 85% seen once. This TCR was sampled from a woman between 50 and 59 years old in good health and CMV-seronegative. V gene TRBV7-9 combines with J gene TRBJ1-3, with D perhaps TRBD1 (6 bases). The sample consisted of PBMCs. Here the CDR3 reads CASSLQGTGNTIYF. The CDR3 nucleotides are TGTGCCAGCAGCTTACAGGGGACTGGAAACACCATATATTTT.